This TCR beta chain was obtained from a study of T cells in tuberculosis. Study context: CD1B tetramers identified T cells specific for mycobacterial lipid GMM.

General study findings and limits: GMM-specific TCRs were nearer to active tuberculosis alpha repertoires, suggesting expansion.

Worth noting for this clone: What it binds is unknown.

Some clones are missing from TCRdb's copy, which holds only in-frame ones; the method was immunoSEQ multiplex PCR. The sample has approximately 46,000 clones, about 95% seen once. The time point is: new active TB diagnosis, blood taken before or within 7 days of starting treatment. On average approximately 100,000 T cells per donor were immunosequenced. The specimen comprised PBMCs, sampled at tuberculosis diagnosis. The TCR comes from an adult with tuberculosis.

Here the CDR3 DNA reads TGTGCCAGCAGCGCACAGGGAACAGATCGCGATTCACGTCATTTT. Translation: CASSAQGTDRDSRHF. J is TRBJ1-5 and V is TRBV5-5; D may be TRBD1 (6 bases). V lost 4 bases to trimming and J lost 16 bases, with 27 bases between them. The CDR3 totals 15 residues. Germline lookup yields CDR1 SGHKS and CDR2 YYEKEE (reference sequence).